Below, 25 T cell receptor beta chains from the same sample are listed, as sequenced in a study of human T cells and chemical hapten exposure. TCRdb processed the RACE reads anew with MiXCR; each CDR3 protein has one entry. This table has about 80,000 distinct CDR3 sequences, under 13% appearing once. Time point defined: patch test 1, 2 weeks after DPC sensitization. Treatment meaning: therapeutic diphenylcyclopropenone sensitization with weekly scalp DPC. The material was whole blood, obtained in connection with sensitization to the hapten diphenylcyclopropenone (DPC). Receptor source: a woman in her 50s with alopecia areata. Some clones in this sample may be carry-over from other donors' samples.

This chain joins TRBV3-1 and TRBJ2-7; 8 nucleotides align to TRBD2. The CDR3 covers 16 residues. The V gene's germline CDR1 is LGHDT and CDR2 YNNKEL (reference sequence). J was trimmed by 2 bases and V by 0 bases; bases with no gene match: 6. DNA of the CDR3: TGTGCCAGCAGCCAAGATAGGGGACTAGAAGCCTACGAGCAGTACTTC. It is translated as CASSQDRGLEAYEQYF.

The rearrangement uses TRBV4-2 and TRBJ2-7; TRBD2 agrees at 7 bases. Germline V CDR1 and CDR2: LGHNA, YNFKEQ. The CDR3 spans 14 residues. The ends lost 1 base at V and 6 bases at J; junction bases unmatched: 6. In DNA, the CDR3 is TGTGCCAGCAGCCAAGGGACTAGAGCCCTCGAGCAGTACTTC. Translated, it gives CASSQGTRALEQYF.

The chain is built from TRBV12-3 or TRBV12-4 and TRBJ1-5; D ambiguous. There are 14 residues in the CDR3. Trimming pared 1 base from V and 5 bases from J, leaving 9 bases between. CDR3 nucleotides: TGTGCCAGCAGTTTAGTAGCCTATCATCAGCCCCAGCATTTT. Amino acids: CASSLVAYHQPQHF.

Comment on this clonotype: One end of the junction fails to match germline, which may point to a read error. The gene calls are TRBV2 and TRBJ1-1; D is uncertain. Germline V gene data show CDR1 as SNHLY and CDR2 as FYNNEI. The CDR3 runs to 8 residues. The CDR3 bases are TGTGCCAGCAATGAAGCTTTCTTT. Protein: CASNEAFF.

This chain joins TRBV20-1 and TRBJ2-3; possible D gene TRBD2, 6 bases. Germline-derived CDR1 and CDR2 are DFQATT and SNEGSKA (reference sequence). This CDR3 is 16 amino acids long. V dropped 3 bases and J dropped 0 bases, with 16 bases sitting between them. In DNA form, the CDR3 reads TGCAGTGCTAGCCCCATTAGCGGACTTAGCACAGATACGCAGTATTTT. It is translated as CSASPISGLSTDTQYF.

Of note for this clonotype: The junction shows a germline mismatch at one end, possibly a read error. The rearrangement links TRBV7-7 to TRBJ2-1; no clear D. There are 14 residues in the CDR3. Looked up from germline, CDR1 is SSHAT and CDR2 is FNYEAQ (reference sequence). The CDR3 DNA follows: TGTGCTAGCAGCTTAGATCTGTCCTACAATGAGCAGTTCTTC. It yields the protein CASSLDLSYNEQFF.

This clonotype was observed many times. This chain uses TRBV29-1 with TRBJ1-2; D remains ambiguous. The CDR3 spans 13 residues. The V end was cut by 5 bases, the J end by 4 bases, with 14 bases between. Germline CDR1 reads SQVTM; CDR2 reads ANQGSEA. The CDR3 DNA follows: TGCAGCGTTCTCAACCCCTGGACCTATGGCTACACCTTC. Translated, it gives CSVLNPWTYGYTF. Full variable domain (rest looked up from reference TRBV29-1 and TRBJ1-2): SAVISQKPSRDICQRGTSLTIQCQVDSQVTMMFWYRQQPGQSLTLIATANQGSEATYESGFVIDKFPISRPNLTFSTLTVSNMSPEDSSIYLCSVLNPWTYGYTFGSGTRLTVV.

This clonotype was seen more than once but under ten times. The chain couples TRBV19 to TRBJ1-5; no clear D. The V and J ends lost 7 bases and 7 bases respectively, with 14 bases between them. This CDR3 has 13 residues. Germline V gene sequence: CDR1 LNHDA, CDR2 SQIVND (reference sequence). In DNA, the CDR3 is TGTGCCAGTAAAGACCAGCTGGCCCAGCCCCAGCATTTT. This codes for CASKDQLAQPQHF.

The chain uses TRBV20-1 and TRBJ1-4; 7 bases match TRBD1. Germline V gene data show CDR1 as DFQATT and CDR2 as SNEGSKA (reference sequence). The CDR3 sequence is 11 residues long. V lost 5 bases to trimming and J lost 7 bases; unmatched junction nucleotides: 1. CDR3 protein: CSAWDSEKLFF. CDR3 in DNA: TGCAGTGCTTGGGACAGTGAAAAACTGTTTTTT.

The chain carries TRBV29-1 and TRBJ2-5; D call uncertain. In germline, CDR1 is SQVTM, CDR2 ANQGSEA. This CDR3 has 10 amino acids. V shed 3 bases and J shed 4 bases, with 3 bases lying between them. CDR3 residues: CSVESETQYF. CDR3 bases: TGCAGCGTTGAGTCAGAGACCCAGTACTTC.

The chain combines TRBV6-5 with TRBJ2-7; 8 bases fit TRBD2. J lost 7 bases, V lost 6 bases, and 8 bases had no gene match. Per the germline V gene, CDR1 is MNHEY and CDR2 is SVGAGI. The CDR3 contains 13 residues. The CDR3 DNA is TGTGCCAGCAGGTCATTAGCGGGATATGAGCAGTACTTC. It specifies CASRSLAGYEQYF.

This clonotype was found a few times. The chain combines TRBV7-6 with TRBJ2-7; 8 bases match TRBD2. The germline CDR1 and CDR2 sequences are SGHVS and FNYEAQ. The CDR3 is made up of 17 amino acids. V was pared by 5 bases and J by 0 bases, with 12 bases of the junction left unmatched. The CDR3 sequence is CASSPSFETSVSYEQYF. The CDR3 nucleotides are TGTGCCAGCAGCCCCAGCTTTGAGACTAGCGTCTCCTACGAGCAGTACTTC.

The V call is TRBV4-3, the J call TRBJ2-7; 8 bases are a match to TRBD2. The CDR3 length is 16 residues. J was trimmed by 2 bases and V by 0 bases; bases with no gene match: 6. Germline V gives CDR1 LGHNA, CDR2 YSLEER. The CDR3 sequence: CASSQDIAREAYEQYF. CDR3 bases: TGCGCCAGCAGCCAAGATATAGCGCGGGAGGCCTACGAGCAGTACTTC.

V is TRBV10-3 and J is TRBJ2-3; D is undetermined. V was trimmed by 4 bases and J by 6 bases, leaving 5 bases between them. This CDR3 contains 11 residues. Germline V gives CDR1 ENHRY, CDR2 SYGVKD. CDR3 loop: CAISGPDTQYF. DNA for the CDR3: TGTGCCATCAGTGGCCCGGATACGCAGTATTTT.

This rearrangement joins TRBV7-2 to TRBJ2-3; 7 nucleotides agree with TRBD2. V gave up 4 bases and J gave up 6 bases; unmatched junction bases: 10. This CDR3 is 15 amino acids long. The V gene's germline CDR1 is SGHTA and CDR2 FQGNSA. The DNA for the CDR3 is TGTGCCAGCAGCTCTCACCCCGGGACTACGGATACGCAGTATTTT. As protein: CASSSHPGTTDTQYF.

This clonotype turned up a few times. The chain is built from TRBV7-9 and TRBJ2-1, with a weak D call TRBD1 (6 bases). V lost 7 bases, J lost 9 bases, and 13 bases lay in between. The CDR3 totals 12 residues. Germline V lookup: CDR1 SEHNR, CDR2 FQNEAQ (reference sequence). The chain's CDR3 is CASIEQGREQFF. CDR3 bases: TGTGCCAGCATCGAACAGGGTCGTGAGCAGTTCTTC.

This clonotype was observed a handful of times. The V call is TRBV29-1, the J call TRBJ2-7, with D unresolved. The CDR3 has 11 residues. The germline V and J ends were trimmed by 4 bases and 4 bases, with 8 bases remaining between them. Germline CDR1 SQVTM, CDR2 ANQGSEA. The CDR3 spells CSVAFGYEQYF. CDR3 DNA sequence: TGCAGCGTTGCCTTCGGGTACGAGCAGTACTTC.

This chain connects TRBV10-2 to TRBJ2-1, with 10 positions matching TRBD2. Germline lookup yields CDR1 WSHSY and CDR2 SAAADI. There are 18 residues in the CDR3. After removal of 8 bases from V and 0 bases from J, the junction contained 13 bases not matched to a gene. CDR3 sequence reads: CASLRSLAGVSSYNEQFF. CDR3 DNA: TGCGCCAGCCTTAGATCGCTAGCGGGAGTAAGCTCCTACAATGAGCAGTTCTTC.

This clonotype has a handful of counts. The CDR3 DNA reads TGTGCCTGGAGGAGCACTAGCGGGAATGAGCAGTTCTTC. It specifies CAWRSTSGNEQFF. The rearrangement uses TRBV30 and TRBJ2-1, with TRBD2 identical over 9 bases. The CDR3 is 13 residues long. V lost 3 bases, J lost 7 bases, and 4 bases stayed unmatched. CDR1 GTSNPN and CDR2 SVGIG come from the germline V gene (reference sequence). Combining the CDR3 with reference TRBV30 and TRBJ2-1 gives the whole variable domain SQTIHQWPATLVQPVGSPLSLECTVEGTSNPNLYWYRQAAGRGLQLLFYSVGIGQISSEVPQNLSASRPQDRQFILSSKKLLLSDSGFYLCAWRSTSGNEQFFGPGTRLTVL.

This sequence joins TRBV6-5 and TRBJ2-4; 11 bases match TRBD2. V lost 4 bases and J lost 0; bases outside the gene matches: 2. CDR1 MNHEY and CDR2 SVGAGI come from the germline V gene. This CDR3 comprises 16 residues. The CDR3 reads CASSSGLAGAKNIQYF. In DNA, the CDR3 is TGTGCCAGCAGTTCCGGACTAGCGGGAGCCAAAAACATTCAGTACTTC.

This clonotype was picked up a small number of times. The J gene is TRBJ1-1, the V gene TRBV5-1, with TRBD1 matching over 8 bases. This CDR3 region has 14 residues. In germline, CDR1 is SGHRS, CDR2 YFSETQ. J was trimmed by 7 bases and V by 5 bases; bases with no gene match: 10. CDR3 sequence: CASSNQGATDEAFF. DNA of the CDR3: TGCGCCAGCAGTAATCAGGGGGCCACAGATGAAGCTTTCTTT.

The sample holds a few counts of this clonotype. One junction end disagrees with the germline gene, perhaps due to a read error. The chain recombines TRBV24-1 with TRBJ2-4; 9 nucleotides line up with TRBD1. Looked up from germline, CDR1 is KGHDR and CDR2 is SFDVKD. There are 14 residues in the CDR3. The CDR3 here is CVTSESPGQGIQYF. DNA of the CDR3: TGTGTCACCAGTGAGAGCCCGGGACAGGGTATTCAGTACTTC.

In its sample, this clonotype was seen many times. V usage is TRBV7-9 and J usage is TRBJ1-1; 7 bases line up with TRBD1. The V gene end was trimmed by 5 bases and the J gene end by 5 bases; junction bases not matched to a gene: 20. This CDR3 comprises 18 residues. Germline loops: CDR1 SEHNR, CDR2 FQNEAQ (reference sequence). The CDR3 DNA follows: TGTGCCAGCAGCAGGGACAGACGAACCCTAGAGGGCTTAACTGAAGCTTTCTTT. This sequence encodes CASSRDRRTLEGLTEAFF.

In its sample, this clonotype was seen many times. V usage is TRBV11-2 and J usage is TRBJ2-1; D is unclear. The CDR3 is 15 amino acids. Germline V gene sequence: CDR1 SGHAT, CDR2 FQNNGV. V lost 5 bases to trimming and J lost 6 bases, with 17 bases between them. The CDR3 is CASSLLGPTANEQFF. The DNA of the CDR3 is TGTGCCAGCAGCCTCTTAGGACCTACCGCCAATGAGCAGTTCTTC.

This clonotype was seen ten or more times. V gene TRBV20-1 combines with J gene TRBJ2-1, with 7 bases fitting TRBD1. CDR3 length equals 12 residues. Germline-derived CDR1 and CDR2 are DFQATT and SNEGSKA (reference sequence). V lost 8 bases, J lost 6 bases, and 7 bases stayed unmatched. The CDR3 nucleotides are TGCAGTACAATAGGACAGGCCAATGAGCAGTTCTTC. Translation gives CSTIGQANEQFF.